This T cell receptor beta chain stems from a study of cytomegalovirus exposure and HLA in healthy donors. Broader study findings: Cytomegalovirus association was listed for 164 TCR beta chains.

PCR was performed using 60 Vbeta and 13 Jbeta primers. Sequencing used immunoSEQ multiplex PCR; TCRdb keeps in-frame clones, though not all of them. The sample table includes under 65,000 clones. Germline values: CDR1 SSHAT, CDR2 FNYEAQ (reference sequence). CDR3 length: 15 amino acids. For this clone: Its antigen is still unknown. At one end, the junction sequence differs from germline, possibly due to a read error.

Source material: PBMCs. This clonotype was obtained from a woman aged 18-29 years in good health and CMV-seronegative. The J gene is TRBJ2-7, the V gene TRBV7-7; possible D gene TRBD2, 7 bases. CDR3 nucleotide sequence: TGTGCTAGCAGCCTGGGGGAGGGGGAATCCTACGAGCAGTACTTC. Translated: CASSLGEGESYEQYF.